The 23 T cell receptor beta chains given below trace back to one sample, sequenced in a study of blood T cell repertoires in COVID-19. The method was immunoSEQ multiplex PCR; TCRdb's version includes in-frame clones alone and lacks a portion of them. The sample holds some 150,000 clones, just under 85% seen once. Sequences were obtained from peripheral blood. These receptor sequences come from a woman aged 40 to 50 with active or convalescent COVID-19.

The chain recombines TRBV21-1 with TRBJ2-3; the DNA was not used to check the table's D call, TRBD2. TRBV21-1 counts as a pseudogene. The CDR3 is 15 residues long. CDR3 bases: TGTGCCAGCAGCAAAACTAGCGGGAGCACAGATACGCAGTATTTT. Amino acids: CASSKTSGSTDTQYF.

The rearrangement joins TRBV28 to TRBJ2-7, with D perhaps matching TRBD2 (5 bases). V lost 8 bases, J lost 1 base, and 15 bases lay in between. The germline CDR1 and CDR2 sequences are MDHEN and SYDVKM. The CDR3 is made up of 14 amino acids. The CDR3 DNA reads TGTGCCAGCGAAGGAGGAGCGGTGTCCTACGAGCAGTACTTC. Translation gives CASEGGAVSYEQYF.

This sequence joins TRBV21-1 and TRBJ1-3; the table's D call TRBD1 went unverified against the DNA. TRBV21-1 is recorded as a pseudogene. The CDR3 length is 18 residues. The CDR3 DNA sequence: TGTGCCAGCAGCAAAAGGGGGCTCAGGAACGGTCCTGGAAACACCATATATTTT. Its protein product is CASSKRGLRNGPGNTIYF.

V usage is TRBV5-6 and J usage is TRBJ1-1, with D uncertain. The CDR3 spans 13 residues. Trimming cost V 2 bases and J 2 bases, with 7 bases left between them. Germline V CDR1 and CDR2: SGHDT, YYEEEE. CDR3 in DNA: TGTGCCAGCAGCTTCGCAGTAAACACTGAAGCTTTCTTT. Its translation: CASSFAVNTEAFF.

The chain recombines TRBV27 with TRBJ1-2; D ambiguous. V was cut by 10 bases and J by 0 bases, with 12 bases left in between. CDR3 length: 13 residues. CDR1 is MNHEY and CDR2 is SMNVEV in the germline V gene (reference sequence). The CDR3 here is CATAITSNYGYTF. The CDR3 region has the DNA TGTGCCACAGCGATCACCTCTAACTATGGCTACACCTTC.

The chain recombines TRBV7-9 with TRBJ2-7, with TRBD1 matching over 8 bases. The CDR3 totals 13 residues. V lost 4 bases to trimming and J lost 5 bases; unmatched junction nucleotides: 4. CDR1 is SEHNR, CDR2 FQNEAQ, per germline (reference sequence). CDR3 amino acids: CASSWAGGNEQYF. The CDR3 nucleotides are TGTGCCAGCAGCTGGGCAGGGGGCAACGAGCAGTACTTC.

This chain connects TRBV29-1 to TRBJ1-1; D remains ambiguous. Germline CDR1 SQVTM, CDR2 ANQGSEA. V lost 4 bases to trimming and J lost 0 bases, with 9 bases between them. The CDR3 totals 13 residues. The CDR3: CSVGLALNTEAFF. CDR3 nucleotides: TGCAGCGTTGGGCTGGCTTTGAACACTGAAGCTTTCTTT.

This chain links TRBV30 with TRBJ2-6, with D possibly matching TRBD1 (6 bases). Germline V gene sequence: CDR1 GTSNPN, CDR2 SVGIG (reference sequence). This CDR3 is built from 15 residues. Trimming removed 0 bases at V and 1 base at J, with 7 bases between. The CDR3 reads CAWSVGGSGANVLTF. CDR3 nucleotides: TGTGCCTGGAGTGTAGGGGGATCTGGGGCCAACGTCCTGACTTTC.

The chain recombines TRBV18 with TRBJ2-1; 7 nucleotides match TRBD1. J lost 4 bases, V lost 3 bases, and 6 bases had no gene match. CDR3 length: 15 residues. Germline assignment: CDR1 KGHSH and CDR2 LQKENI. The CDR3 loop reads CASSPSQGVYNEQFF. The CDR3 DNA reads TGTGCCAGCTCACCTTCGCAGGGGGTATACAATGAGCAGTTCTTC.

This clone was counted once. The chain recombines TRBV27 with TRBJ1-6; D may be TRBD1 (6 bases). Germline V gene sequence: CDR1 MNHEY, CDR2 SMNVEV (reference sequence). The CDR3 is 14 residues long. Trimming pared 10 bases from V and 3 bases from J, leaving 13 bases between. CDR3 nucleotides: TGTGCCACCGGGAGGGACATCTATAATTCACCCCTCCACTTT. This encodes CATGRDIYNSPLHF.

J is TRBJ2-7 and V is TRBV9, with 8 bases identical to TRBD1. The germline CDR1 and CDR2 sequences are SGDLS and YYNGEE. Trimming at V came to 4 bases and at J to 5 bases, leaving 5 bases not matched to a gene. The CDR3 is 13 amino acids. CDR3 sequence (DNA): TGTGCCAGCAGCTCCCGGACAGGGAACGAGCAGTACTTC. Encoded protein: CASSSRTGNEQYF.

Only one count was recorded for this clone. This chain uses TRBV9 with TRBJ2-5; D might be TRBD2 (6 bases). This CDR3 comprises 15 residues. Between the trimmed V and J ends, which lost 0 bases and 2 bases, there was a span of 11 bases. CDR1 and CDR2 (germline): SGDLS, YYNGEE. CDR3 sequence: CASSVAGLTQETQYF. The CDR3 DNA reads as TGTGCCAGCAGCGTAGCGGGACTTACACAAGAGACCCAGTACTTC.

This chain uses TRBV5-6 with TRBJ1-1; the D is unclear. V was shortened by 1 base and J by 6 bases, with 10 bases between the two germline ends. The germline V gene encodes CDR1 SGHDT and CDR2 YYEEEE. The CDR3 spans 13 residues. The CDR3 DNA reads TGTGCCAGCAGCTTGCAGGTACTCCCTGAAGCTTTCTTT. Its translation is CASSLQVLPEAFF.

The genes are TRBV25-1 and TRBJ2-5; 9 bases are a match to TRBD1. V shed 2 bases, J shed 2 bases, and the junction held 6 bases outside the gene matches. CDR3 length: 16 residues. Germline V CDR1 and CDR2: MGHDK, SYGVNS. The CDR3: CASSEGWGTGQETQYF. The CDR3 region has the DNA TGTGCCAGCAGTGAAGGCTGGGGGACAGGGCAAGAGACCCAGTACTTC. The whole variable domain, remainder taken from reference TRBV25-1 and TRBJ2-5, is EADIYQTPRYLVIGTGKKITLECSQTMGHDKMYWYQQDPGMELHLIHYSYGVNSTEKGDLSSESTVSRIRTEHFPLTLESARPSHTSQYLCASSEGWGTGQETQYFGPGTRLLVL.

The rearrangement joins TRBV10-1 to TRBJ2-3; weak D call: TRBD2 (6 bases). Trimming took 8 bases from V and 0 from J, leaving 12 bases between them. Germline CDR1 WNHNN, CDR2 SYGVQD (reference sequence). The CDR3 extends over 14 amino acids. The CDR3 sequence is CASGGSGSTDTQYF. The CDR3 DNA is TGCGCCAGCGGGGGAAGCGGGAGCACAGATACGCAGTATTTT.

This rearrangement joins TRBV7-2 to TRBJ1-2; tentative D call: TRBD1 (6 bases). This CDR3 spans 14 amino acids. V was clipped by 5 bases and J by 3 bases, with 13 bases between them. CDR1 and CDR2 (germline): SGHTA, FQGNSA. For the CDR3, the DNA is TGTGCCAGCAGCCTACAGGGATCGTACTATGGCTACACCTTC. Amino acids: CASSLQGSYYGYTF.

The chain employs TRBV7-2 and TRBJ1-6, with a weak D call TRBD1 (5 bases). With 6 bases removed from V and 4 bases from J, the gap between germline ends came to 13 bases. This CDR3 has 15 amino acids. Germline-derived CDR1 and CDR2 are SGHTA and FQGNSA. CDR3 protein: CASRAGGSYNSPLHF. CDR3 nucleotide sequence: TGTGCCAGCAGAGCCGGGGGGTCTTATAATTCACCCCTCCACTTT. Full variable domain (outside the CDR3, taken from reference TRBV7-2 and TRBJ1-6): GAGVSQSPSNKVTEKGKDVELRCDPISGHTALYWYRQSLGQGLEFLIYFQGNSAPDKSGLPSDRFSAERTGGSVSTLTIQRTQQEDSAVYLCASRAGGSYNSPLHFGNGTRLTVT.

The rearrangement joins TRBV18 to TRBJ2-7, with TRBD1 matching over 7 bases. The CDR3 consists of 13 residues. The V and J ends lost 6 bases and 3 bases, in that order; junction bases with no gene match: 5. The germline CDR1 and CDR2 sequences are KGHSH and LQKENI. CDR3 amino acids: CASSPGQNYEQYF. CDR3 nucleotide sequence: TGTGCCAGCTCGCCGGGACAGAACTACGAGCAGTACTTC.

The chain recombines TRBV3-1 (or the pseudogene TRBV3-2) with TRBJ1-2; 8 nucleotides match TRBD1. Germline V lookup: CDR1 LGHDT, CDR2 YNNKEL (reference sequence). V shed 7 bases and J 0 bases; nucleotides not matched to a gene: 7. The CDR3 length is 15 residues. The CDR3 region has the DNA TGTGCCAGCACCCAGACAGGGGCCTCTAACTATGGCTACACCTTC. This sequence encodes CASTQTGASNYGYTF.

CDR3 amino acids: CASSLEVSGEDGYTF. In DNA, the CDR3 is TGCGCCAGCAGCTTGGAGGTCAGTGGCGAGGATGGCTACACCTTC. The gene calls are TRBV5-1 and TRBJ1-2; D call uncertain. Germline V gives CDR1 SGHRS, CDR2 YFSETQ. V was pared by 0 bases and J by 6 bases, with 15 bases between. The CDR3 is 15 amino acids.

This chain connects TRBV5-8 to TRBJ1-1; possibly TRBD1 for D (5 bases). Trimming removed 0 bases at V and 10 bases at J, with 22 bases between. The CDR3 extends over 16 amino acids. Germline values: CDR1 SGHTS, CDR2 YDEGEE. CDR3 protein: CASSLAHPGLGSGAFF. The CDR3 DNA reads as TGTGCCAGCAGCTTGGCCCACCCGGGACTCGGTAGCGGAGCTTTCTTT.

This chain joins TRBV18 and TRBJ1-6; 7 bases are a match to TRBD1. In germline, CDR1 is KGHSH, CDR2 LQKENI. The CDR3 spans 14 residues. Trimming removed 4 bases from V and 8 bases from J; junction bases left unmatched: 5. CDR3 in DNA: TGTGCCAGCTCACGGCAAGACAGGGATTCACCCCTCCACTTT. Its translation: CASSRQDRDSPLHF.

The V and J genes are TRBV5-4 and TRBJ2-2; TRBD1 is a possible D gene (6 bases). This CDR3 comprises 15 residues. The V gene's germline CDR1 is SGHNT and CDR2 YYREEE (reference sequence). Trimming took 4 bases from V and 6 from J, leaving 16 bases between them. The CDR3 sequence: CASSLFPGEAGELFF. The CDR3 coding sequence is TGTGCCAGCAGCCTTTTCCCAGGGGAAGCCGGGGAGCTGTTTTTT. Combining the CDR3 with reference TRBV5-4 and TRBJ2-2 gives the whole variable domain ETGVTQSPTHLIKTRGQQVTLRCSSQSGHNTVSWYQQALGQGPQFIFQYYREEENGRGNFPPRFSGLQFPNYSSELNVNALELDDSALYLCASSLFPGEAGELFFGEGSRLTVL.